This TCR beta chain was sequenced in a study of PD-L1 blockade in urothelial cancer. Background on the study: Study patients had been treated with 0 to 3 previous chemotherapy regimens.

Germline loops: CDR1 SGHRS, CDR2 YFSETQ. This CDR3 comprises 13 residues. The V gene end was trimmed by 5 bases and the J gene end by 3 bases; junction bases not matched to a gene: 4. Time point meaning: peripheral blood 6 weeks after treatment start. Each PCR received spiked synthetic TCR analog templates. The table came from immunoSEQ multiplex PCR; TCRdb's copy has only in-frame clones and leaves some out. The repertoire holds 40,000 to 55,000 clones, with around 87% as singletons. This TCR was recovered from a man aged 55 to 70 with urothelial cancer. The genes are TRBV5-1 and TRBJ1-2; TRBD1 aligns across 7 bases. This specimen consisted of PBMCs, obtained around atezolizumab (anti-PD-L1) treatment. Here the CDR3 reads CASRLDRDYGYTF. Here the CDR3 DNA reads TGCGCCAGCAGGCTCGACAGGGACTATGGCTACACCTTC.